One T cell receptor beta chain is described in this entry. It was with a sample-barcoded 5' primer and a J-beta primer mix that a second PCR of roughly 7 to 12 cycles was run. One entry per CDR3 protein, called by TCRdb with MiXCR from the 5' RACE reads. The sample holds approximately 1.5 million distinct CDR3 sequences, about 35% seen once. The sample originates from a study of blood T cells in healthy people across ages. The V gene's germline CDR1 is MNHNS and CDR2 SASEGT. This CDR3 region has 15 residues. Trimming stripped 2 bases from V and 5 bases from J, with 15 bases between. V is TRBV6-1 and J is TRBJ2-5; D is uncertain. The sequenced sample consisted of blood. This sequence was found in a woman aged 30 to 39 in good health. CDR3 coding DNA: TGTGCCAGCAGTGAATTAGGCACTACCTCTGAGACCCAGTACTTC. This codes for CASSELGTTSETQYF.